This entry lists 29 T cell receptor beta chains sequenced from one sample in a study of blood T cell repertoires in COVID-19. Generated by immunoSEQ multiplex PCR, the TCRdb table keeps only in-frame clones and is missing some. This sample yields about 250,000 clones, of which about nine tenths are seen a single time; about 3% belongs to the top ten. Sequences were obtained from peripheral blood. The receptors come from a woman aged 30 to 39 with active or convalescent COVID-19.

This rearrangement joins TRBV6-1 to TRBJ1-6; the match to TRBD1 covers 7 bases. This CDR3 is 17 amino acids long. Unmatched junction bases numbered 14, after V lost 3 bases and J lost 9 bases. The germline gives CDR1 MNHNS, CDR2 SASEGT. The CDR3 nucleotides are TGTGCCAGCAGTGAGGTAACAGGGGTGAGCATAGGTTCACCCCTCCACTTT. It specifies CASSEVTGVSIGSPLHF.

The chain combines TRBV4-1 with TRBJ1-4; weak D call: TRBD1 (6 bases). The length of the CDR3 is 13 residues. The germline CDR1 and CDR2 sequences are MGHRA and YSYEKL. The ends were cut back, 8 bases at V and 10 bases at J, with 17 bases in the middle. The CDR3 bases are TGCGCCAGCGGGGAGGGGGGAGTTGGAAAACTGTTTTTT. This translates into CASGEGGVGKLFF.

This sequence joins TRBV19 and TRBJ2-5, with 10 bases fitting TRBD2. This CDR3 has 16 amino acids. The V segment lost 3 bases and the J segment 5 bases; nucleotides outside the gene matches: 9. Germline V gene data show CDR1 as LNHDA and CDR2 as SQIVND (reference sequence). CDR3 coding DNA: TGTGCCAGTAGTATGAGGAGCGGGGGGGCCTGGGAGACCCAGTACTTC. It is translated as CASSMRSGGAWETQYF.

This chain links TRBV30 with TRBJ1-6; TRBD1 aligns across 8 bases. This CDR3 is 15 amino acids long. Looked up from germline, CDR1 is GTSNPN and CDR2 is SVGIG (reference sequence). Trimming cost V 0 bases and J 9 bases; bases outside gene matches: 7. CDR3 sequence: CAWSVRGRGLSPLHF. In DNA form, the CDR3 reads TGTGCCTGGAGTGTACGGGGCAGGGGGCTTTCACCCCTCCACTTT.

This clone was counted between two and nine times. V is TRBV27 and J is TRBJ1-4; the match to TRBD1 covers 8 bases. V was clipped by 4 bases and J by 7 bases; unmatched bases: 8. This CDR3 is built from 15 residues. Looked up from germline, CDR1 is MNHEY and CDR2 is SMNVEV (reference sequence). DNA for the CDR3: TGTGCCAGCAGTTATAAACAGGGGGGAGTTGAAAAACTGTTTTTT. Amino acid sequence: CASSYKQGGVEKLFF.

The chain has TRBV28 and TRBJ1-1; D remains ambiguous. This CDR3 has 13 amino acids. Trimming left V 6 bases short and J 4 bases short, with 12 bases between. CDR1 and CDR2 from the germline V gene are MDHEN and SYDVKM. CDR3 amino acids: CASRVLDITEAFF. The CDR3, as DNA: TGTGCCAGCAGGGTCCTCGACATCACTGAAGCTTTCTTT.

The V and J genes are TRBV5-6 and TRBJ2-5, with 10 positions matching TRBD1. The CDR3 runs 16 residues. V lost 3 bases, J lost 3 bases, and 8 bases stayed unmatched. Germline V gene sequence: CDR1 SGHDT, CDR2 YYEEEE. The CDR3, as DNA: TGTGCCAGCAGCTATGGACAGGGGGAAGGGGAAGAGACCCAGTACTTC. This gives the protein CASSYGQGEGEETQYF.

J is TRBJ2-1 and V is TRBV7-3; D is perhaps TRBD2 (7 bases). The ends were cut back, 4 bases at V and 10 bases at J, with 11 bases in the middle. The CDR3 contains 12 residues. Germline CDR1 reads SGHTA; CDR2 reads FQGTGA. In DNA form, the CDR3 reads TGTGCCAGCAGCTGGGGGGGCGGAGAGCAGTTCTTC. This encodes CASSWGGGEQFF.

The CDR3 DNA sequence: TGTGCCAGCAGCCCCCCGCGTACTAGCGGTGGGAACACCGGGGAGCTGTTTTTT. It specifies CASSPPRTSGGNTGELFF. This chain links TRBV7-9 with TRBJ2-2, with 8 bases that match TRBD2. This CDR3 spans 18 amino acids. J was trimmed by 1 base and V by 5 bases; bases with no gene match: 12. Germline values: CDR1 SEHNR, CDR2 FQNEAQ (reference sequence).

This chain links TRBV2 with TRBJ1-5; perhaps TRBD1 as D (6 bases). V was clipped by 6 bases and J by 3 bases, with 12 bases between them. In germline, CDR1 is SNHLY, CDR2 FYNNEI. The CDR3 is made up of 14 amino acids. The CDR3 DNA is TGTGCCAGCAGACGGGACACTTCCAATCAGCCCCAGCATTTT. It specifies CASRRDTSNQPQHF. Full variable domain (outside the CDR3, taken from reference TRBV2 and TRBJ1-5): EPEVTQTPSHQVTQMGQEVILRCVPISNHLYFYWYRQILGQKVEFLVSFYNNEISEKSEIFDDQFSVERPDGSNFTLKIRSTKLEDSAMYFCASRRDTSNQPQHFGDGTRLSIL.

The V call is TRBV7-9, the J call TRBJ1-1; D unclear. Germline loops: CDR1 SEHNR, CDR2 FQNEAQ (reference sequence). Between the trimmed V and J ends, which lost 3 bases and 0 bases, there was a span of 8 bases. CDR3 size: 14 residues. The CDR3 region is CASSLDLMNTEAFF. The CDR3, as DNA: TGTGCCAGCAGCTTGGACTTGATGAACACTGAAGCTTTCTTT.

The chain uses TRBV28 and TRBJ2-7; D uncertain. The CDR3 totals 15 residues. Trimming took 8 bases from V and 3 from J, leaving 20 bases between them. The germline V gene encodes CDR1 MDHEN and CDR2 SYDVKM. The DNA for the CDR3 is TGTGCCAGCCTACCAAGCCCTGTAAAATTCTACGAGCAGTACTTC. It encodes CASLPSPVKFYEQYF.

This clone was observed once. The chain carries TRBV2 and TRBJ1-2; D uncertain. V was pared by 7 bases and J by 7 bases, with 19 bases between. The germline V gene encodes CDR1 SNHLY and CDR2 FYNNEI. There are 14 residues in the CDR3. Here the CDR3 reads CASTAPRRGSGYTF. The CDR3 region has the DNA TGTGCCAGCACCGCTCCCCGAAGAGGAAGTGGCTACACCTTC.

The chain couples TRBV3-1 (or the pseudogene TRBV3-2) to TRBJ1-1, with D perhaps matching TRBD1 (6 bases). Germline CDR1 reads LGHDT; CDR2 reads YNNKEL (reference sequence). The V and J ends lost 3 bases and 0 bases respectively, with 11 bases between them. The CDR3 totals 15 residues. The CDR3: CASSHRGRVNTEAFF. In nucleotides, the CDR3 is TGTGCCAGCAGCCACAGGGGACGGGTGAACACTGAAGCTTTCTTT.

The chain employs TRBV5-1 and TRBJ1-3, with TRBD1 identical over 8 bases. Germline CDR1 reads SGHRS; CDR2 reads YFSETQ. This CDR3 is built from 17 residues. V trimming: 1 base; J trimming: 2 bases; junction bases outside the gene matches: 8. The CDR3 DNA sequence: TGCGCCAGCAGCTTGAATATTCCAGGGGGCACTGGAAACACCATATATTTT. Residues: CASSLNIPGGTGNTIYF.

The chain uses TRBV5-8 and TRBJ2-7, with D possibly matching TRBD2 (6 bases). This CDR3 spans 13 amino acids. The germline V gene has CDR1 SGHTS and CDR2 YDEGEE. Between the trimmed V and J ends, which lost 8 bases and 2 bases, there was a span of 14 bases. CDR3 amino acids: CASTRGTTYEQYF. The CDR3 DNA sequence: TGTGCCAGTACGCGGGGCACGACCTACGAGCAGTACTTC.

The rearrangement joins TRBV27 to TRBJ1-1; D perhaps matches TRBD1 (5 bases). In germline, CDR1 is MNHEY, CDR2 SMNVEV (reference sequence). The CDR3 runs 14 residues. V gave up 5 bases and J gave up 6 bases, with 16 bases separating them. CDR3 nucleotide sequence: TGTGCCAGCAGTGACGGGCAGGGATGGCCTGAAGCTTTCTTT. This gives the protein CASSDGQGWPEAFF.

The chain recombines TRBV5-6 with TRBJ1-4; 8 bases map to TRBD1. Germline V lookup: CDR1 SGHDT, CDR2 YYEEEE. The J segment lost 7 bases and the V segment lost 5 bases, leaving 4 bases of the junction unmatched. The CDR3 runs to 13 residues. The CDR3 DNA follows: TGTGCCAGCAGATATGGACAGGGTGAAAAACTGTTTTTT. This sequence encodes CASRYGQGEKLFF. The entire variable domain, with the rest obtained from reference TRBV5-6 and TRBJ1-4, is as follows: DAGVTQSPTHLIKTRGQQVTLRCSPKSGHDTVSWYQQALGQGPQFIFQYYEEEERQRGNFPDRFSGHQFPNYSSELNVNALLLGDSALYLCASRYGQGEKLFFGSGTQLSVL.

This clone was found a few times. The chain has TRBV28 and TRBJ1-2; no clear D. The CDR3 extends over 14 amino acids. Looked up from germline, CDR1 is MDHEN and CDR2 is SYDVKM. V lost 5 bases to trimming and J lost 3 bases, with 13 bases between them. The CDR3 spells CASSMEETYYGYTF. CDR3 in DNA: TGTGCCAGCAGTATGGAGGAGACTTACTATGGCTACACCTTC.

The V and J genes are TRBV2 and TRBJ1-4; no definite D call. V lost 4 bases and J lost 8, with 8 bases in between. This CDR3 region has 12 residues. Looked up from germline, CDR1 is SNHLY and CDR2 is FYNNEI. The CDR3 DNA sequence: TGTGCCAGCAGTGGTCAGGCGGAAAAACTGTTTTTT. Its translation: CASSGQAEKLFF.

This chain links TRBV14 with TRBJ1-1, with 12 bases aligning to TRBD1. Germline loops: CDR1 SGHDN, CDR2 FVKESK. This CDR3 is 18 amino acids long. After removal of 0 bases from V and 5 bases from J, the junction contained 10 bases not matched to a gene. The CDR3 spells CASSQDKAPGQGATEAFF. CDR3 bases: TGTGCCAGCAGCCAAGATAAGGCGCCGGGACAGGGGGCGACTGAAGCTTTCTTT.

V usage is TRBV29-1 and J usage is TRBJ1-1; D possibly corresponds to TRBD1 (5 bases). Germline V gene lookup returns CDR1 SQVTM and CDR2 ANQGSEA. Deletions cut 5 bases from V and 1 base from J, with 8 bases between. The CDR3 loop spans 12 amino acids. The CDR3 DNA follows: TGCAGCGTTAATCAGGGGAACACTGAAGCTTTCTTT. Its translation is CSVNQGNTEAFF.

V is TRBV28 and J is TRBJ1-2; 9 bases match TRBD1. The CDR3 consists of 16 residues. The junction had 5 bases not matched to a gene; V was cut back by 1 base and J by 2 bases. Germline V gene lookup returns CDR1 MDHEN and CDR2 SYDVKM. The CDR3 is CASSLSGQGRNYGYTF. The CDR3 DNA reads as TGTGCCAGCAGTTTATCCGGACAGGGGAGAAACTATGGCTACACCTTC.

The genes are TRBV7-2 and TRBJ1-4; TRBD1 might be the D (5 bases). V lost 6 bases and J lost 7, with 18 bases in between. Per germline, CDR1 SGHTA and CDR2 FQGNSA. The CDR3 is made up of 15 amino acids. The DNA of the CDR3 is TGTGCCAGCAGAACCACGGGGGTTTCCGGTGAAAAACTGTTTTTT. This encodes CASRTTGVSGEKLFF.

This sequence joins TRBV5-4 and TRBJ2-5; D is unresolved. The CDR3 is 16 residues long. CDR1 is SGHNT, CDR2 YYREEE, per germline (reference sequence). Trimming took 0 bases from V and 4 from J, leaving 16 bases between them. Here the CDR3 DNA reads TGTGCCAGCAGCTTGGGAGGCACGCGCAATTTAGAGACCCAGTACTTC. Translation gives CASSLGGTRNLETQYF.

The chain uses TRBV2 and TRBJ1-5, with 8 nucleotides matching TRBD1. Trimming took 5 bases from V and 4 from J; bases not matched to a gene: 1. Looked up from germline, CDR1 is SNHLY and CDR2 is FYNNEI. The CDR3 spans 13 residues. The CDR3 loop reads CASSRQGNQPQHF. Written as DNA, the CDR3 is TGTGCCAGCAGTCGACAGGGGAATCAGCCCCAGCATTTT. Variable domain in full (rest from reference TRBV2 and TRBJ1-5): EPEVTQTPSHQVTQMGQEVILRCVPISNHLYFYWYRQILGQKVEFLVSFYNNEISEKSEIFDDQFSVERPDGSNFTLKIRSTKLEDSAMYFCASSRQGNQPQHFGDGTRLSIL.

The chain has TRBV19 and TRBJ2-7, with D tentatively TRBD1 (5 bases). This CDR3 contains 13 residues. Germline loops: CDR1 LNHDA, CDR2 SQIVND (reference sequence). Trimming left V 5 bases short and J 3 bases short, with 11 bases between. The CDR3 is CASSFGQYYEQYF. The DNA for the CDR3 is TGTGCCAGTAGTTTTGGACAATACTACGAGCAGTACTTC.

V and J are TRBV19 and TRBJ2-7, with TRBD2 identical over 8 bases. V shed 5 bases and J 7 bases; nucleotides not matched to a gene: 10. CDR1 is LNHDA and CDR2 is SQIVND in the germline V gene (reference sequence). The CDR3 is 14 residues long. The CDR3 loop is CASSPAGASREQYF. The CDR3 DNA follows: TGTGCCAGTAGTCCAGCGGGGGCGTCTCGGGAGCAGTACTTC.

The chain is built from TRBV6-2 or TRBV6-3 and TRBJ2-3; D ambiguous. The CDR3 extends over 12 amino acids. Germline V CDR1 and CDR2: MNHEY, SVGEGT. The V end was cut by 4 bases, the J end by 2 bases, with 4 bases between. The CDR3 loop reads CASSLSTDTQYF. CDR3 DNA sequence: TGTGCCAGCAGTTTATCCACAGATACGCAGTATTTT.